This T cell receptor beta chain was observed in a study of blood T cell repertoires in COVID-19. Assay used: immunoSEQ multiplex PCR; TCRdb lists only in-frame clones, some missing. The sample records over 200,000 clones, about 89% being singletons. The germline V gene encodes CDR1 SGDLS and CDR2 YYNGEE. The ends lost 3 bases at V and 0 bases at J; junction bases unmatched: 4. The CDR3 has 15 amino acids. This chain connects TRBV9 to TRBJ1-2, with TRBD1 identical over 8 bases. This clonotype was sampled from a human donor in a cohort exposed to, infected with or recovered from COVID-19 (not recorded which). The donor label of this sample is uncertain. Sample: PBMCs or T cells enriched from blood (not recorded which). DNA for the CDR3: TGTGCCAGCAGCGACGACAGGGGTTCTAACTATGGCTACACCTTC. Translated: CASSDDRGSNYGYTF. Based on the CDR3 plus reference TRBV9 and TRBJ1-2, the full variable domain is DSGVTQTPKHLITATGQRVTLRCSPRSGDLSVYWYQQSLDQGLQFLIQYYNGEERAKGNILERFSAQQFPDLHSELNLSSLELGDSALYFCASSDDRGSNYGYTFGSGTRLTVV.